The 12 T cell receptor beta chains in this list originate from one sample, sequenced in a study of shared clonotypes between healthy human individuals (dated by TCRdb to 2020 to 2022). The library was produced with the immunoSEQ multiplex PCR assay. In TCRdb, the immuneACCESS table is reduced to in-frame sequences with V and J assigned. These tables do not hold every clone; where another copy was compared, an unresolved V gene accounts for under half, and the others remain unexplained. This sample holds about 990,000 clones; 70% to 80% were observed only once. 0.61% of the sample is held by the ten biggest clonotypes. The sequenced material came from memory CD4+ T cells from PBMCs. What this sample's cell subset or site label stands for: CD45RA-negative fraction. These receptors all stem from a young man in good health. Some clones in this sample may be carry-over from other donors' samples.

The V gene is TRBV30, the J gene TRBJ2-7; 12 positions match TRBD1. The V segment lost 2 bases and the J segment 3 bases; nucleotides outside the gene matches: 8. The CDR3 is 16 amino acids. Germline CDR1 and CDR2: GTSNPN and SVGIG (reference sequence). Here the CDR3 DNA reads TGTGCCTGGAGTACCGGGACAGGGGGCATGGTCTACGAGCAGTACTTC. Translating gives CAWSTGTGGMVYEQYF.

The gene calls are TRBV5-1 and TRBJ1-1; 8 positions agree with TRBD1. The CDR3 sequence is 14 residues long. Looked up from germline, CDR1 is SGHRS and CDR2 is YFSETQ. The V and J ends lost 2 bases and 3 bases, in that order; junction bases with no gene match: 3. For the CDR3, the DNA is TGCGCCAGCAGCTTACAGGGGGAGTACACTGAAGCTTTCTTT. This translates into CASSLQGEYTEAFF.

The chain recombines TRBV28 with TRBJ2-4, with 10 bases aligning to TRBD1. CDR3 length equals 15 residues. V was pared by 5 bases and J by 6 bases, with 7 bases of the junction left unmatched. Germline CDR1 is MDHEN and CDR2 is SYDVKM. Written as DNA, the CDR3 is TGTGCCAGCAGTGATACCGGGACAGGGGCAAACATTCAGTACTTC. It codes for CASSDTGTGANIQYF.

V usage is TRBV7-9 and J usage is TRBJ2-5, with TRBD1 identical over 7 bases. With V trimmed by 5 bases and J by 5 bases, 8 bases remained unmatched. Germline CDR1 reads SEHNR; CDR2 reads FQNEAQ (reference sequence). CDR3 size: 14 residues. CDR3 bases: TGTGCCAGCAGCACCCTGACAGGGATGGAGACCCAGTACTTC. Translation gives CASSTLTGMETQYF.

CDR3 sequence reads: CASSLEGESNTIYF. The CDR3 DNA is TGTGCCAGCAGCTTAGAAGGGGAGAGTAACACCATATATTTT. The rearrangement joins TRBV7-9 to TRBJ1-3; D possibly corresponds to TRBD1 (5 bases). Trimming stripped 1 base from V and 7 bases from J, with 11 bases between. The CDR3 length is 14 residues. Germline V gives CDR1 SEHNR, CDR2 FQNEAQ (reference sequence).

This chain links TRBV27 with TRBJ2-1; D is undetermined. From germline, CDR1 is MNHEY and CDR2 SMNVEV (reference sequence). The CDR3 covers 14 residues. The V end was cut by 7 bases, the J end by 5 bases, with 15 bases between. The CDR3 DNA reads as TGTGCCAGCACCCAATCTAGGGCAAACAATGAGCAGTTCTTC. It is translated as CASTQSRANNEQFF.

V and J are TRBV28 and TRBJ2-7; TRBD2 matches 12 bases. With 6 bases clipped from V and 4 bases from J, the junction kept 10 bases outside the gene matches. This CDR3 is 16 amino acids long. Germline lookup yields CDR1 MDHEN and CDR2 SYDVKM. Written as DNA, the CDR3 is TGTGCCAGCAGAATCACTGGACTAGCGGGAAGATACGAGCAGTACTTC. This gives the protein CASRITGLAGRYEQYF.

CDR3: CARSRGTGPYQETQYF. Written as DNA, the CDR3 is TGTGCCAGAAGCCGAGGGACAGGTCCGTACCAAGAGACCCAGTACTTC. V and J are TRBV5-3 and TRBJ2-5, with 8 bases that match TRBD1. TRBV5-3 is sorted into the ORF group, with uncertain function. There are 16 residues in the CDR3. J lost 0 bases, V lost 4 bases, and 8 bases had no gene match.

This clone was seen a few times. The gene calls are TRBV10-3 and TRBJ2-7; tentative D call: TRBD2 (5 bases). This CDR3 spans 15 amino acids. Germline V gives CDR1 ENHRY, CDR2 SYGVKD. The V gene lost 3 bases and the J gene lost 5 bases, with 17 bases spanning the gap. The CDR3 is CAISEPTRSLNEQYF. CDR3 bases: TGTGCCATCAGTGAACCCACTAGATCACTCAACGAGCAGTACTTC.

This chain joins TRBV6-1 and TRBJ2-7; the D gene could be TRBD1 or TRBD2 (5 bases each). From germline, CDR1 is MNHNS and CDR2 SASEGT. The CDR3 is made up of 13 amino acids. V shed 4 bases and J shed 3 bases, with 10 bases lying between them. CDR3 sequence reads: CASSAGPYYEQYF. The CDR3 DNA sequence: TGTGCCAGCAGTGCGGGACCCTACTACGAGCAGTACTTC.

V and J are TRBV4-3 and TRBJ2-5, with 11 bases matching TRBD2. The CDR3 runs to 17 residues. Germline CDR1 LGHNA, CDR2 YSLEER. Trimming took 1 base from V and 5 from J; bases not matched to a gene: 9. The CDR3 DNA is TGCGCCAGCAGCCAAGGCAATGGACTAGCGGGTGGGGAGACCCAGTACTTC. This encodes CASSQGNGLAGGETQYF.

The V and J genes are TRBV10-3 and TRBJ1-2; D ambiguous. This CDR3 has 17 residues. Germline V gene sequence: CDR1 ENHRY, CDR2 SYGVKD. The V end lost 6 bases, the J end lost 6 bases, and 26 bases lay between the germline ends. The CDR3, as DNA: TGTGCCATCAGGCAAGCTATCGGGATCGCGGAGGGCGATGGCTACACCTTC. It yields the protein CAIRQAIGIAEGDGYTF.